These 2 T cell receptor beta chains were all obtained from the same sample, sequenced in a study of shared clonotypes between healthy human individuals. Using immunoSEQ multiplex PCR, the repertoire was profiled, and TCRdb retains in-frame clones only, with some absent. The table has roughly 510,000 clones, about 80% seen once. The sample comprised PBMCs. All receptors come from a middle-aged woman in good health. Some clones in this sample may be carry-over from other donors' samples.

The rearrangement uses TRBV7-8 and TRBJ2-2; D unclear. This CDR3 region has 15 residues. Looked up from germline, CDR1 is SGHVS and CDR2 is FQNEAQ. Deletions cut 0 bases from V and 2 bases from J, with 7 bases between. In nucleotides, the CDR3 is TGTGCCAGCAGCTTAGCGACACTAAACACCGGGGAGCTGTTTTTT. Protein: CASSLATLNTGELFF.

V and J are TRBV7-3 and TRBJ2-6; 9 bases agree with TRBD1. Trimming removed 5 bases from V and 4 bases from J; junction bases left unmatched: 9. Germline-derived CDR1 and CDR2 are SGHTA and FQGTGA. The CDR3 extends over 17 amino acids. CDR3 DNA sequence: TGTGCCAGCAGCACCGGACAGGGGCGGGCCGGGGCCAACGTCCTGACTTTC. It encodes CASSTGQGRAGANVLTF. The variable domain in full, with the rest retrieved from reference TRBV7-3 and TRBJ2-6, is GAGVSQTPSNKVTEKGKYVELRCDPISGHTALYWYRQSLGQGPEFLIYFQGTGAADDSGLPNDRFFAVRPEGSVSTLKIQRTERGDSAVYLCASSTGQGRAGANVLTFGAGSRLTVL.